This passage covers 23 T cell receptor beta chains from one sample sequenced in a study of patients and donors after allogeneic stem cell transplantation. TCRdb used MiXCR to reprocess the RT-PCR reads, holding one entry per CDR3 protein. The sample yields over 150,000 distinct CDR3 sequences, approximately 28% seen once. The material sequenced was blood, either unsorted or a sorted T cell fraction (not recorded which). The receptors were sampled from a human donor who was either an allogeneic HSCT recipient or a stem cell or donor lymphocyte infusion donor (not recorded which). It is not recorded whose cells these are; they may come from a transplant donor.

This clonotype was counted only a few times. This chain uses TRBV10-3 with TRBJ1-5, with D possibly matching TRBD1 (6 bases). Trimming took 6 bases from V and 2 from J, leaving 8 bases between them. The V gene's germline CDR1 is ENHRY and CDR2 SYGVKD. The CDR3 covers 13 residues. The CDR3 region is CAIRGGGNQPQHF. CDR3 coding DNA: TGTGCCATCAGGGGGGGCGGCAATCAGCCCCAGCATTTT.

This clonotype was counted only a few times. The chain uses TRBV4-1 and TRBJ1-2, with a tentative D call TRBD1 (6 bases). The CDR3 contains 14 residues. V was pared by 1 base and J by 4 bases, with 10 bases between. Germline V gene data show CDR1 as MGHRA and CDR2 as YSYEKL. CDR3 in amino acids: CASSQVQGSYGYTF. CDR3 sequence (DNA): TGCGCCAGCAGCCAAGTACAGGGAAGCTATGGCTACACCTTC.

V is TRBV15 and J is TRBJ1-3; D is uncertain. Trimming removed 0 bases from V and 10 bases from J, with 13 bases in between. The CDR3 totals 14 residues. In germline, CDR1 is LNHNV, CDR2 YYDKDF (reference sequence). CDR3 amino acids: CATSRELGKRTIYF. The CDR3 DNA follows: TGTGCCACCAGCAGAGAACTCGGCAAGAGGACCATATATTTT.

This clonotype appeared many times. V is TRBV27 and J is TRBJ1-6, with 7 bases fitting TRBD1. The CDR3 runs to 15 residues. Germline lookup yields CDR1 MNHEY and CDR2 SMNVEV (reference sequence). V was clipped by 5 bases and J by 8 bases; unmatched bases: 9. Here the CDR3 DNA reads TGTGCCAGCAGTAAGACAGGGCAATTTTATTCACCCCTCCACTTT. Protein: CASSKTGQFYSPLHF.

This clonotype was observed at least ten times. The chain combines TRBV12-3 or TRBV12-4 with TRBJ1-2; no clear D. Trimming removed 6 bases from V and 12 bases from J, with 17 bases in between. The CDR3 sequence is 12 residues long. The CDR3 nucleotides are TGTGCCAGCAGCCTAAGCGCTACAGAGGACACCTTC. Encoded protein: CASSLSATEDTF.

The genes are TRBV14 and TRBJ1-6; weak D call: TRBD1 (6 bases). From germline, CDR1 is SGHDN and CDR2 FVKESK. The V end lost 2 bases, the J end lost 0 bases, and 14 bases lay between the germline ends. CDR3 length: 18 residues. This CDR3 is CASSQFPTGNSYNSPLHF. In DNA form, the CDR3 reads TGTGCCAGCAGCCAATTCCCGACAGGCAACTCCTATAATTCACCCCTCCACTTT.

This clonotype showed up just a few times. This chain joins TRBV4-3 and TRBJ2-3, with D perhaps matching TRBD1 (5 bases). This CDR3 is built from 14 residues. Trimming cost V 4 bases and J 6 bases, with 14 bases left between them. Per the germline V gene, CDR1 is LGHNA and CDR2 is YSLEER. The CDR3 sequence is CASSPDSVRDTQYF. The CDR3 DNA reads TGCGCCAGCAGCCCCGACAGCGTGCGGGATACGCAGTATTTT.

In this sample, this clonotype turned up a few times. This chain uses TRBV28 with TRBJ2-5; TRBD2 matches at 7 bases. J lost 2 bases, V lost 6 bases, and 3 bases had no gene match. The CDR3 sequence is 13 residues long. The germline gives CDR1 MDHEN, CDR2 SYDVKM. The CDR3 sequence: CASRAGSQETQYF. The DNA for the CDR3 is TGTGCCAGCAGAGCGGGGAGTCAAGAGACCCAGTACTTC. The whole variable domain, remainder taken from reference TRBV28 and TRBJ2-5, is DVKVTQSSRYLVKRTGEKVFLECVQDMDHENMFWYRQDPGLGLRLIYFSYDVKMKEKGDIPEGYSVSREKKERFSLILESASTNQTSMYLCASRAGSQETQYFGPGTRLLVL.

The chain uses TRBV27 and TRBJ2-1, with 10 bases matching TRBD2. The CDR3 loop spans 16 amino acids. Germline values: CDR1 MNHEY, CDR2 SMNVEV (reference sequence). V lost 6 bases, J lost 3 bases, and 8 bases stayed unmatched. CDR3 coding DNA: TGTGCCAGCAGGTCCTATTCTAGCGGGAGCTACAATGAGCAGTTCTTC. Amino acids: CASRSYSSGSYNEQFF.

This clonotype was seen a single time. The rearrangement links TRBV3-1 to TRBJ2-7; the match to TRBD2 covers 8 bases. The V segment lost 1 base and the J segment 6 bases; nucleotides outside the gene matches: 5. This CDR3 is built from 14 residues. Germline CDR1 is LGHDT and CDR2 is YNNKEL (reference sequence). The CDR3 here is CASSQVSGTVEQYF. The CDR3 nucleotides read TGTGCCAGCAGCCAAGTTAGCGGGACTGTCGAGCAGTACTTC.

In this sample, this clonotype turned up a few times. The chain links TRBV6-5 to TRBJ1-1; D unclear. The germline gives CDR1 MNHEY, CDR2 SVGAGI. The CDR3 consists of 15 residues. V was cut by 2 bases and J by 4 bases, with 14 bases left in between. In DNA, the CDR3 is TGTGCCAGCAGTTACGGAGCTTTACTGAGCACTGAAGCTTTCTTT. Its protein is CASSYGALLSTEAFF.

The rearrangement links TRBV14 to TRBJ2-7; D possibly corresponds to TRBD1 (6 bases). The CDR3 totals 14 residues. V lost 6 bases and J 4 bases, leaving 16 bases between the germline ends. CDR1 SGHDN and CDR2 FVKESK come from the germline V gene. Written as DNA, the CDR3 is TGTGCCAGCAGTTACGGACAGATTAAGTACGAGCAGTACTTC. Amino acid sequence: CASSYGQIKYEQYF.

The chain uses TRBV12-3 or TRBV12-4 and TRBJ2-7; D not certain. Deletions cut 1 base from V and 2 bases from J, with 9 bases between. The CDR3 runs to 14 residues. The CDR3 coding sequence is TGTGCCAGCAGTTTAGGCGACGGGCCCTACGAGCAGTACTTC. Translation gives CASSLGDGPYEQYF.

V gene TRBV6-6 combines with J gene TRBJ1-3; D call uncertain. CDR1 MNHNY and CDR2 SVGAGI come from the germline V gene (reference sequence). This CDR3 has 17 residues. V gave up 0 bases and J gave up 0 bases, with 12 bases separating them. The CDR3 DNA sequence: TGTGCCAGCAGTTACTCGATGTCGGGTTTCTCTGGAAACACCATATATTTT. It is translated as CASSYSMSGFSGNTIYF.

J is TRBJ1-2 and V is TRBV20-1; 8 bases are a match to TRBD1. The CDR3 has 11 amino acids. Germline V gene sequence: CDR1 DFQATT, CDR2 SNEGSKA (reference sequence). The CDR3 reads CGWTGNYGYTF. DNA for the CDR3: TGCGGATGGACAGGGAACTATGGCTACACCTTC.

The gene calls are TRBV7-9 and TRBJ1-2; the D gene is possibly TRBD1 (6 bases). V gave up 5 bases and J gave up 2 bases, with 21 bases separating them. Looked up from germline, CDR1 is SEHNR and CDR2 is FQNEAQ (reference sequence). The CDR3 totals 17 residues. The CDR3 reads CASSPDGYAGTNYGYTF. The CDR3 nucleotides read TGTGCCAGCAGCCCGGACGGATACGCGGGGACAAACTATGGCTACACCTTC.

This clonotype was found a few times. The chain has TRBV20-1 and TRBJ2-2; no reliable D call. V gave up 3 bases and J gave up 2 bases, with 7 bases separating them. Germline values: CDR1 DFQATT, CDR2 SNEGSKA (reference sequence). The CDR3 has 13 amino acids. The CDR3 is CSARTPNTGELFF. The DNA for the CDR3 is TGCAGTGCTAGGACTCCTAACACCGGGGAGCTGTTTTTT.

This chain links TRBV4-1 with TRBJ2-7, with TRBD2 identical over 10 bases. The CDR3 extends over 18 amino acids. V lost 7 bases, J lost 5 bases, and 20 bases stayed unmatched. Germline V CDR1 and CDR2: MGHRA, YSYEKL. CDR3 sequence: CASTPSGSIPSTPHEQYF. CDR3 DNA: TGCGCCAGCACCCCTAGCGGGAGTATCCCATCTACCCCTCACGAGCAGTACTTC.

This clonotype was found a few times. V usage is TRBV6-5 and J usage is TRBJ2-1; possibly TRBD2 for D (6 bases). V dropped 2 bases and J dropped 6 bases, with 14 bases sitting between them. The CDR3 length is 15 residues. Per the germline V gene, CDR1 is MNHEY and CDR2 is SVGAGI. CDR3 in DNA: TGTGCCAGCAGTTACACCGGGACTGGATTCAATGAGCAGTTCTTC. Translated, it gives CASSYTGTGFNEQFF.

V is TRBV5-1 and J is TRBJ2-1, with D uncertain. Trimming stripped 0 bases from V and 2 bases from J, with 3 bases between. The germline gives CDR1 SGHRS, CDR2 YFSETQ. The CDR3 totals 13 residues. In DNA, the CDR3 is TGCGCCAGCAGCTTGGGGGCCTACAATGAGCAGTTCTTC. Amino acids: CASSLGAYNEQFF.

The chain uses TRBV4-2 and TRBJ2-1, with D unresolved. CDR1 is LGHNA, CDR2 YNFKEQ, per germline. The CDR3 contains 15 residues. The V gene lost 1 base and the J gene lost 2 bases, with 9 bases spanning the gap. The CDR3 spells CASSQVVPPYNEQFF. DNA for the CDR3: TGTGCCAGCAGCCAAGTTGTCCCCCCCTACAATGAGCAGTTCTTC.

CDR3 sequence (DNA): TGCAGTGCTGAGGGACAGGGGGCCTACGAGCAGTACTTC. It yields the protein CSAEGQGAYEQYF. The chain joins TRBV20-1 to TRBJ2-7; 11 bases are shared with TRBD1. This CDR3 has 13 amino acids. The V and J ends lost 5 bases and 2 bases, in that order; junction bases with no gene match: 2. Germline V gene data show CDR1 as DFQATT and CDR2 as SNEGSKA (reference sequence).

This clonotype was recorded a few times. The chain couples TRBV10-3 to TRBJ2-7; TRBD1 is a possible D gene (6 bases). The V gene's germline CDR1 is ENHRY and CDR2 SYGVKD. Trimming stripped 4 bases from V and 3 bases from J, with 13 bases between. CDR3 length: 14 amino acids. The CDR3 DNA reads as TGTGCCATCAGTGCAGGGGCGGGTGGCTACGAGCAGTACTTC. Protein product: CAISAGAGGYEQYF.